A single sample gave rise to the 9 T cell receptor beta chains below, sequenced in a study of beta chain features in type 1 diabetes. General observations from the study: In all four CD4+ subsets, TCRB CDR3 length was significantly, moderately reduced in type 1 diabetes.

Of the isolated RNA, all was reverse transcribed, and so the sequenced material was expressed TCRB transcripts. Repertoires were generated with immunoSEQ multiplex PCR, while TCRdb's copy carries only in-frame clones and drops some. The table shows approximately 150,000 clones, with more than 60% occurring only once. Their antigens are not known. Input material: naive CD4+ T cells from blood. The receptors stem from a man aged 25-40 years with type 1 diabetes.

This chain links TRBV29-1 with TRBJ2-2, with D maybe TRBD2 (6 bases). The CDR3 spans 16 residues. The V gene lost 4 bases and the J gene lost 1 base, with 16 bases spanning the gap. Germline assignment: CDR1 SQVTM and CDR2 ANQGSEA. CDR3 residues: CSVGSGAGVNTGELFF. In DNA, the CDR3 is TGCAGCGTTGGTAGCGGCGCAGGAGTGAACACCGGGGAGCTGTTTTTT.

The rearrangement links TRBV7-2 to TRBJ2-3; 9 bases align to TRBD2. Trimming took 5 bases from V and 3 from J; bases not matched to a gene: 6. CDR3 length: 15 residues. Germline lookup yields CDR1 SGHTA and CDR2 FQGNSA. CDR3 sequence: CASSRGLAPTDTQYF. CDR3 in DNA: TGTGCCAGCAGCCGGGGACTAGCTCCGACAGATACGCAGTATTTT.

This clone showed up just once. The genes are TRBV7-9 and TRBJ2-3, with 8 bases aligning to TRBD2. Germline V gene sequence: CDR1 SEHNR, CDR2 FQNEAQ (reference sequence). V lost 5 bases, J lost 3 bases, and 7 bases stayed unmatched. The CDR3 contains 15 residues. CDR3 loop: CASSRVVAGTDTQYF. Here the CDR3 DNA reads TGTGCCAGCAGCCGCGTCGTAGCGGGGACAGATACGCAGTATTTT.

The chain uses TRBV4-3 and TRBJ1-2; 7 positions agree with TRBD1. The CDR3 runs 15 residues. Looked up from germline, CDR1 is LGHNA and CDR2 is YSLEER. The junction had 10 bases not matched to a gene; V was cut back by 4 bases and J by 5 bases. In DNA form, the CDR3 reads TGCGCCAGCAGCCCCGACATGACAGGGACTTATGGCTACACCTTC. It specifies CASSPDMTGTYGYTF.

This chain links TRBV11-2 with TRBJ1-1; D is uncertain. V dropped 3 bases and J dropped 1 base, with 12 bases sitting between them. The CDR3 consists of 15 residues. The germline gives CDR1 SGHAT, CDR2 FQNNGV. The CDR3 bases are TGTGCCAGCAGCTTGGAGATCGTATCGAACACTGAAGCTTTCTTT. Translated: CASSLEIVSNTEAFF.

This chain links TRBV18 with TRBJ1-6, with D unclear. The CDR3 contains 13 residues. CDR1 and CDR2 from the germline V gene are KGHSH and LQKENI. The V gene lost 5 bases and the J gene lost 7 bases, with 9 bases spanning the gap. CDR3 bases: TGTGCCAGCTCAGTCAGTGGGAATTCACCCCTCCACTTT. As protein: CASSVSGNSPLHF.

The CDR3 nucleotides read TGTGCCAGCAGCCCCCGGGGACAGGGAATGCGGGGCACAGATACGCAGTATTTT. Its translation: CASSPRGQGMRGTDTQYF. The chain joins TRBV9 to TRBJ2-3; 9 nucleotides line up with TRBD1. In germline, CDR1 is SGDLS, CDR2 YYNGEE. Trimming cost V 4 bases and J 1 base; bases outside gene matches: 13. The CDR3 has 18 amino acids. The full variable domain, completed using reference TRBV9 and TRBJ2-3, is DSGVTQTPKHLITATGQRVTLRCSPRSGDLSVYWYQQSLDQGLQFLIQYYNGEERAKGNILERFSAQQFPDLHSELNLSSLELGDSALYFCASSPRGQGMRGTDTQYFGPGTRLTVL.

The chain has TRBV7-2 and TRBJ1-1, with no clear D. This CDR3 spans 13 amino acids. The germline V gene has CDR1 SGHTA and CDR2 FQGNSA. The V and J ends lost 1 base and 3 bases respectively, with 6 bases between them. CDR3 loop: CASSLVADTEAFF. As DNA, the CDR3 is TGTGCCAGCAGCTTAGTAGCAGACACTGAAGCTTTCTTT. The full variable domain, rest sourced from reference TRBV7-2 and TRBJ1-1, is GAGVSQSPSNKVTEKGKDVELRCDPISGHTALYWYRQSLGQGLEFLIYFQGNSAPDKSGLPSDRFSAERTGGSVSTLTIQRTQQEDSAVYLCASSLVADTEAFFGQGTRLTVV.

This clone was seen a handful of times. The chain couples TRBV30 to TRBJ1-6; the D gene is possibly TRBD1 (6 bases). This CDR3 contains 15 residues. CDR1 and CDR2 from the germline V gene are GTSNPN and SVGIG (reference sequence). V lost 5 bases and J lost 4, with 15 bases in between. This CDR3 is CAWSRGDTYNSPLHF. CDR3 DNA: TGTGCCTGGTCGCGAGGGGACACTTATAATTCACCCCTCCACTTT.